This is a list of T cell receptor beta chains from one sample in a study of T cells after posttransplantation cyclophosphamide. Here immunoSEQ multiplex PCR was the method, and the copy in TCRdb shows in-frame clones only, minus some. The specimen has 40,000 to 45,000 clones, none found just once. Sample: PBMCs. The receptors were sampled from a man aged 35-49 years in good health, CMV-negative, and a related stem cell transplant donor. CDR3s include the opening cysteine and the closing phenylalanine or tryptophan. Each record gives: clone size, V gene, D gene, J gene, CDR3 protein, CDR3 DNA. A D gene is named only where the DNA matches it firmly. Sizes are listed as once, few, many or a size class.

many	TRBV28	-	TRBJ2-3	CASSLAARQLGTDTQYF	TGTGCCAGCAGTTTAGCCGCCAGGCAATTGGGCACAGATACGCAGTATTTT
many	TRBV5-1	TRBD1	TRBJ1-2	CASSFAGQGTDPGGYTF	TGCGCCAGCAGCTTTGCGGGACAGGGAACGGATCCCGGAGGCTACACCTTC
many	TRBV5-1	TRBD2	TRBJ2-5	CASSQSGGKQETQYF	TGCGCCAGCAGCCAAAGCGGGGGTAAACAAGAGACCCAGTACTTC
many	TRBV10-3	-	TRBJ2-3	CAITPRGGTDTQYF	TGTGCCATCACTCCCAGGGGGGGCACAGATACGCAGTATTTT
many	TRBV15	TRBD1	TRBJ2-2	CATSSPGGANTGELFF	TGTGCCACCAGCAGCCCAGGGGGAGCGAACACCGGGGAGCTGTTTTTT
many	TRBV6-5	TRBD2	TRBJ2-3	CASSSTSGGPDTQYF	TGTGCCAGCAGTTCTACTAGCGGGGGGCCCGATACGCAGTATTTT
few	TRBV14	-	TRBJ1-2	CASSGGSYYGYTF	TGTGCCAGCAGTGGGGGGTCTTACTATGGCTACACCTTC
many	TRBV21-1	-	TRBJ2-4	CASSHSPSGPILAKNIQYF	TGTGCCAGCAGCCACAGTCCTAGCGGGCCGATCCTAGCCAAAAACATTCAGTACTTC
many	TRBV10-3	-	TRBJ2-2	CATTKGYTGELFF	TGTGCCACGACAAAGGGGTACACCGGGGAGCTGTTTTTT
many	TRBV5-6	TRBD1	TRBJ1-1	CASRRTGVNTEAFF	TGTGCCAGCCGTCGGACAGGGGTGAACACTGAAGCTTTCTTT
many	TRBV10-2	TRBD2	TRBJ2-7	CASRKRGGYEQYF	TGCGCCAGCAGGAAGCGGGGGGGCTACGAGCAGTACTTC
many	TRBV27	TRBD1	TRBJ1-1	CASSLGDRGDTEAFF	TGTGCCAGCAGTTTAGGGGACAGGGGGGACACTGAAGCTTTCTTT
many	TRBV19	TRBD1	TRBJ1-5	CASSTTDRGHQPQHF	TGTGCCAGTAGTACGACGGACAGGGGGCATCAGCCCCAGCATTTT
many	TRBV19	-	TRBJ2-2	CASSVRETSYTGELFF	TGTGCCAGTAGTGTTCGGGAGACATCGTACACCGGGGAGCTGTTTTTT
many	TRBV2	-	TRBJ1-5	CASSLHTSSNQPQHF	TGTGCCAGCAGTTTACACACCTCTAGCAATCAGCCCCAGCATTTT
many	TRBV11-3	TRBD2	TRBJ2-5	CASSLRGGEETQYF	TGTGCCAGCAGCTTACGGGGGGGCGAAGAGACCCAGTACTTC
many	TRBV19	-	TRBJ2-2	CASRGVPNTGELFF	TGTGCCAGTCGCGGAGTTCCGAACACCGGGGAGCTGTTTTTT
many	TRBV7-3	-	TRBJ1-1	CASSLTQSTEAFF	TGTGCCAGCAGCTTAACACAGAGCACTGAAGCTTTCTTT
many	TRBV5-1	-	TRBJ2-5	CASSLGQGGETQYF	TGCGCCAGCAGCTTAGGGCAGGGAGGAGAGACCCAGTACTTC
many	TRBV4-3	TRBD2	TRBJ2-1	CASSHSSGSVGEQFF	TGCGCCAGCAGCCACTCTAGCGGGAGCGTCGGAGAGCAGTTCTTC
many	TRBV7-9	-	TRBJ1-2	CASSLVGKGAGYTF	TGTGCCAGCAGCTTAGTGGGTAAAGGGGCTGGCTACACCTTC
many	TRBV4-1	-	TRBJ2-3	CASSQSLGTDTQYF	TGCGCCAGCAGCCAATCCCTTGGCACAGATACGCAGTATTTT